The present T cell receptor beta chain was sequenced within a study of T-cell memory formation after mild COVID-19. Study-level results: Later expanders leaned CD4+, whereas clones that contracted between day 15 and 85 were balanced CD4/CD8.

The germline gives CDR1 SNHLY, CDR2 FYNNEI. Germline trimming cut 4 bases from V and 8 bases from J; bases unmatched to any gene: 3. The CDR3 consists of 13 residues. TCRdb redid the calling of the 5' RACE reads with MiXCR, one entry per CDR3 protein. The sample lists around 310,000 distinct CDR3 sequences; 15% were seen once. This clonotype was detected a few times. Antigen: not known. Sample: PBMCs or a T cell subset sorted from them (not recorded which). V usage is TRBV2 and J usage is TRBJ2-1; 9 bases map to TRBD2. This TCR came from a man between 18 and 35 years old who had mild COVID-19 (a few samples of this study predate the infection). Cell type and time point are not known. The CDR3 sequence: CASSGLAADEQFF. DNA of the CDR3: TGTGCCAGCAGTGGACTAGCGGCCGATGAGCAGTTCTTC.